Presented here are 7 T cell receptor beta chains from one specimen sequenced in a study of T cell changes during pregnancy in multiple sclerosis. TCRdb's copy holds only in-frame clones and misses some; the assay was immunoSEQ multiplex PCR. The table records 90,000 to 120,000 clones, more than 85% of them present only once. Source: peripheral blood, taken after pregnancy. These receptors originate from a female donor with multiple sclerosis, enrolled in a pregnancy study.

This chain links TRBV9 with TRBJ1-3; 8 bases are a match to TRBD1. Germline V gene sequence: CDR1 SGDLS, CDR2 YYNGEE. Trimming took 6 bases from V and 2 from J; bases not matched to a gene: 4. The CDR3 has 14 amino acids. CDR3 nucleotides: TGTGCCAGCAACCAGGGGGCGACTGGAAACACCATATATTTT. Residues: CASNQGATGNTIYF.

Here the CDR3 DNA reads TGTGCCAGCAAGGGACAAACCTCTCCTAACTATGGCTACACCTTC. This translates into CASKGQTSPNYGYTF. The V gene is TRBV2, the J gene TRBJ1-2; D is possibly TRBD1 (6 bases). Per germline, CDR1 SNHLY and CDR2 FYNNEI. With 7 bases removed from V and 0 bases from J, the gap between germline ends came to 15 bases. This CDR3 is 15 amino acids long.

The chain is built from TRBV6-5 and TRBJ2-2; perhaps TRBD2 as D (5 bases). V was pared by 4 bases and J by 1 base, with 7 bases between. The germline CDR1 and CDR2 sequences are MNHEY and SVGAGI. The CDR3 has 14 amino acids. The CDR3 sequence: CASSWSGNTGELFF. In nucleotides, the CDR3 is TGTGCCAGCAGTTGGAGCGGGAACACCGGGGAGCTGTTTTTT.

V is TRBV5-6 and J is TRBJ2-7; 7 bases match TRBD1. The V and J ends lost 4 bases and 2 bases, in that order; junction bases with no gene match: 6. Germline loops: CDR1 SGHDT, CDR2 YYEEEE. The CDR3 consists of 14 residues. CDR3: CASSGDRKPYEQYF. The CDR3 DNA sequence: TGTGCCAGCAGCGGGGACAGAAAGCCCTACGAGCAGTACTTC.

The rearrangement uses TRBV4-1 and TRBJ1-1; D remains ambiguous. CDR3 length: 13 residues. V lost 0 bases and J 13 bases, leaving 15 bases between the germline ends. CDR1 MGHRA and CDR2 YSYEKL come from the germline V gene. CDR3 sequence: CASSQDSQDRGFF. For the CDR3, the DNA is TGCGCCAGCAGCCAAGATTCTCAGGACCGGGGTTTCTTT.

The chain uses TRBV18 and TRBJ2-5; 8 bases align to TRBD1. This CDR3 has 16 residues. From germline, CDR1 is KGHSH and CDR2 LQKENI. V gave up 3 bases and J gave up 8 bases; unmatched junction bases: 14. CDR3 coding DNA: TGTGCCAGCTCACCGGTCTCCCCCGAGACAGGGGACACCCAGTACTTC. Translated, it gives CASSPVSPETGDTQYF.

This clone was recorded only once. The CDR3 here is CASYRGDSSYNEQFF. CDR3 nucleotide sequence: TGCGCCAGCTACCGGGGAGATAGCTCCTACAATGAGCAGTTCTTC. The chain is built from TRBV5-1 and TRBJ2-1; D may be TRBD2 (5 bases). The V end lost 7 bases, the J end lost 0 bases, and 14 bases lay between the germline ends. Germline CDR1 is SGHRS and CDR2 is YFSETQ. CDR3 length: 15 amino acids.